This T cell receptor beta chain is from a study of T cells in Graves' hyperthyroidism and ophthalmopathy. Study outcomes and limitations: The model identified upcoming ophthalmopathy a median around 7.1 months ahead of onset. Most thyroid clonotypes expanded above 0.001 appeared in blood too.

Exclusion of patients followed from uncontrolled infection, other autoimmune disease, pregnancy or lactation. The diagnostic basis comprised clinical symptoms, serum thyroxine and TRAb, thyroid ultrasound and orbital computed tomography. The V gene's germline CDR1 is DFQATT and CDR2 SNEGSKA (reference sequence). The CDR3 extends over 14 amino acids. Germline trimming cut 6 bases from V and 4 bases from J; bases unmatched to any gene: 9. Amplification of TCR beta CDR3 regions used RNA as the template. HTBI primers were employed in a first-round RT-PCR of the TCR CDR3. TCRdb itself ran the multiplex PCR reads through MiXCR, one entry per CDR3 protein. The sample consists of around 520,000 distinct CDR3 sequences, under 15% of them appearing once. This clonotype was observed at least ten times. Its specificity is not known.

This TCR was sampled from a woman under 30 with Graves' hyperthyroidism. The chain couples TRBV20-1 to TRBJ2-1, with 7 bases identical to TRBD2. Input material: blood. CDR3 amino acids: CSASEAGTYNEQFF. DNA of the CDR3: TGCAGTGCCAGCGAAGCGGGGACTTACAATGAGCAGTTCTTC.